These 3 T cell receptor beta chains were all obtained from the same sample, sequenced in a study of blood T cell repertoires in COVID-19. TCRdb's table, derived via immunoSEQ multiplex PCR, lists solely in-frame clones and lacks some. The sample contains approximately 330,000 clones, approximately 88% of which appear only once. Sequencing input: peripheral blood. These receptors were taken from a woman aged 50 to 60 with active or convalescent COVID-19.

V and J are TRBV9 and TRBJ2-5; 7 bases agree with TRBD1. J gave up 4 bases and V 7 bases, and 13 bases lay outside the gene matches. CDR1 is SGDLS and CDR2 is YYNGEE in the germline V gene. The CDR3 covers 15 residues. The CDR3: CASGSGAGGGETQYF. In DNA, the CDR3 is TGTGCCAGCGGATCGGGTGCAGGGGGTGGAGAGACCCAGTACTTC.

This clone turned up a few times. This chain joins TRBV28 and TRBJ1-1, with 9 bases fitting TRBD1. Germline V CDR1 and CDR2: MDHEN, SYDVKM. The CDR3 has 18 residues. V shed 6 bases, J shed 7 bases, and the junction held 21 bases outside the gene matches. Here the CDR3 DNA reads TGTGCCAGCAGGGACTGGACAGGGGATTACGGTAACGAGGGTGAAGCTTTCTTT. Translated: CASRDWTGDYGNEGEAFF.

V gene TRBV11-2 combines with J gene TRBJ2-1; 7 nucleotides agree with TRBD1. CDR3 length: 15 residues. Germline CDR1 SGHAT, CDR2 FQNNGV. Unmatched junction bases numbered 9, after V lost 5 bases and J lost 5 bases. The CDR3 DNA reads TGTGCCAGCAGCCTAAGACAGGGTACGAACAATGAGCAGTTCTTC. Its translation: CASSLRQGTNNEQFF.